This passage covers 15 T cell receptor beta chains from one sample sequenced in a study of blood T cell repertoires in COVID-19. Sequencing was performed with immunoSEQ multiplex PCR; in TCRdb, only in-frame clones are kept and a portion is missing. The sample yields roughly 40,000 clones, 88% seen once. The specimen was peripheral blood. These TCRs come from a woman aged 35 to 49 with acute or convalescent COVID-19.

This clone occurred once. The gene calls are TRBV19 and TRBJ1-5; TRBD1 is a possible D gene (5 bases). Germline loops: CDR1 LNHDA, CDR2 SQIVND (reference sequence). The CDR3 length is 14 residues. The ends were cut back, 1 base at V and 1 base at J, with 5 bases in the middle. CDR3 coding DNA: TGTGCCAGTAGTATAGGACAGAGCAATCAGCCCCAGCATTTT. Its translation: CASSIGQSNQPQHF.

V usage is TRBV15 and J usage is TRBJ2-5; 14 nucleotides line up with TRBD2. Germline V gives CDR1 LNHNV, CDR2 YYDKDF (reference sequence). CDR3 length: 17 residues. With 5 bases clipped from V and 4 bases from J, the junction kept 9 bases outside the gene matches. CDR3 residues: CATSGTGTSGSGETQYF. The DNA of the CDR3 is TGTGCCACCAGCGGGACCGGGACTAGCGGGAGCGGAGAGACCCAGTACTTC.

The rearrangement links TRBV29-1 to TRBJ1-1; no clear D. The CDR3 has 13 residues. V gave up 4 bases and J gave up 0 bases, with 9 bases separating them. Germline lookup yields CDR1 SQVTM and CDR2 ANQGSEA. The CDR3 nucleotides read TGCAGCGTTGTACGGGGAATGAACACTGAAGCTTTCTTT. It codes for CSVVRGMNTEAFF.

The chain has TRBV3-1 (or the pseudogene TRBV3-2) and TRBJ2-1; D ambiguous. The germline gives CDR1 LGHDT, CDR2 YNNKEL (reference sequence). The CDR3 is made up of 12 amino acids. Trimming shortened V by 4 bases and J by 7 bases, and 8 bases separated the two germline ends. The CDR3 loop reads CASSPRMNEQFF. As DNA, the CDR3 is TGTGCCAGCAGCCCGCGCATGAATGAGCAGTTCTTC.

The rearrangement links TRBV3-1 (or the pseudogene TRBV3-2) to TRBJ1-1, with a possible D match to TRBD1 (6 bases). CDR1 is LGHDT, CDR2 YNNKEL, per germline (reference sequence). This CDR3 has 14 residues. V was cut by 2 bases and J by 5 bases, with 12 bases left in between. CDR3 bases: TGTGCCAGCAGCCAACCGGACAGAGGGACTGAAGCTTTCTTT. It translates to CASSQPDRGTEAFF.

The gene calls are TRBV19 and TRBJ1-5; D gene unclear. Germline V gene lookup returns CDR1 LNHDA and CDR2 SQIVND (reference sequence). The V and J ends lost 5 bases and 0 bases respectively, with 8 bases between them. CDR3 size: 14 residues. The CDR3 region has the DNA TGTGCCAGTAGTCCGCGGGGTAGCAATCAGCCCCAGCATTTT. Its protein is CASSPRGSNQPQHF.

J is TRBJ2-3 and V is TRBV6-5, with 8 bases fitting TRBD2. The V and J ends lost 4 bases and 6 bases, in that order; junction bases with no gene match: 12. There are 16 residues in the CDR3. The germline gives CDR1 MNHEY, CDR2 SVGAGI. For the CDR3, the DNA is TGTGCCAGCAGTTTGCATCCAGCGGGAGTATCCGATACGCAGTATTTT. Amino acids: CASSLHPAGVSDTQYF.

The rearrangement links TRBV2 to TRBJ2-7; 8 bases match TRBD2. The CDR3 sequence is 14 residues long. Germline V gives CDR1 SNHLY, CDR2 FYNNEI. The V gene end was trimmed by 4 bases and the J gene end by 5 bases; junction bases not matched to a gene: 7. The CDR3 spells CASSVLAGMNEQYF. CDR3 DNA sequence: TGTGCCAGCAGTGTGTTAGCGGGGATGAACGAGCAGTACTTC.

J is TRBJ1-2 and V is TRBV7-2; D is possibly TRBD1 (6 bases). V lost 1 base and J lost 8, with 17 bases in between. The CDR3 extends over 15 amino acids. Germline CDR1 is SGHTA and CDR2 is FQGNSA. This chain's CDR3 is CASSLGAGVPYGYTF. CDR3 DNA: TGTGCCAGCAGCTTAGGGGCAGGGGTTCCTTACGGCTACACCTTC.

This chain links TRBV14 with TRBJ1-3; D not resolved. V dropped 0 bases and J dropped 4 bases, with 10 bases sitting between them. The CDR3 covers 15 residues. Germline assignment: CDR1 SGHDN and CDR2 FVKESK. DNA of the CDR3: TGTGCCAGCAGCCAAGAACGAACGGTGGGAAACACCATATATTTT. Protein product: CASSQERTVGNTIYF. The full variable domain, rest sourced from reference TRBV14 and TRBJ1-3, is EAGVTQFPSHSVIEKGQTVTLRCDPISGHDNLYWYRRVMGKEIKFLLHFVKESKQDESGMPNNRFLAERTGGTYSTLKVQPAELEDSGVYFCASSQERTVGNTIYFGEGSWLTVV.

This clone was detected only once. This chain uses TRBV19 with TRBJ1-1, with no clear D. CDR1 LNHDA and CDR2 SQIVND come from the germline V gene (reference sequence). The CDR3 totals 14 residues. V was shortened by 3 bases and J by 4 bases, with 12 bases between the two germline ends. The CDR3 DNA sequence: TGTGCCAGTAGTATTAGTCAGGTTCCCACTGAAGCTTTCTTT. Amino acid sequence: CASSISQVPTEAFF.

The rearrangement uses TRBV30 and TRBJ2-5, with 7 positions matching TRBD1. V shed 0 bases, J shed 1 base, and the junction held 5 bases outside the gene matches. CDR3 size: 15 residues. In germline, CDR1 is GTSNPN, CDR2 SVGIG (reference sequence). The CDR3: CAWSVLRTGQETQYF. For the CDR3, the DNA is TGTGCCTGGAGTGTACTAAGGACAGGCCAAGAGACCCAGTACTTC.

This sequence joins TRBV29-1 and TRBJ2-2; 9 positions match TRBD1. Germline-derived CDR1 and CDR2 are SQVTM and ANQGSEA. Germline trimming cut 3 bases from V and 5 bases from J; bases unmatched to any gene: 7. This CDR3 has 15 residues. DNA for the CDR3: TGCAGCGTTGAGGGGGACAGGGAAAGAACCGGGGAGCTGTTTTTT. Protein product: CSVEGDRERTGELFF.

The chain has TRBV18 and TRBJ2-7; D is perhaps TRBD2 (5 bases). Germline values: CDR1 KGHSH, CDR2 LQKENI. V was clipped by 2 bases and J by 1 base, with 12 bases between them. The CDR3 runs to 15 residues. The CDR3 DNA reads TGTGCCAGCTCACCAACGGGCGGGCTTTCCTACGAGCAGTACTTC. It codes for CASSPTGGLSYEQYF.

The gene calls are TRBV5-1 and TRBJ2-5; no reliable D call. Per the germline V gene, CDR1 is SGHRS and CDR2 is YFSETQ. The germline V and J ends were trimmed by 3 bases and 13 bases, with 13 bases remaining between them. The CDR3 runs 11 residues. The CDR3, as DNA: TGCGCCAGCAGCTGGAGACGAGTATGGTACTTC. Translated: CASSWRRVWYF.